The clone carrying this TCR beta chain was counted only a few times. As yet, its antigen is unknown. Each cDNA held unique molecular identifiers, and template switching gave it a universal primer site. One entry per CDR3 protein, called by TCRdb with MiXCR from the 5' RACE reads. This table holds 750,000 to 950,000 distinct CDR3 sequences, 9% to 15% found once. With 4 bases clipped from V and 8 bases from J, the junction kept 9 bases outside the gene matches. This CDR3 is 15 amino acids long. The data were obtained in a study of identical twins. Study conclusions and caveats: Invariant MAIT and iNKT cells could partly confound zero-insertion analyses.

This sample was shared with a second study, whose subject was yellow fever vaccine responses in identical twins.

The chain recombines TRBV12-3 or TRBV12-4 with TRBJ2-1, with 9 bases lining up with TRBD1. This receptor was identified in a woman aged 18-30 years in good health. Material: PBMCs. CDR3 sequence (DNA): TGTGCCAGCAGTTCCGCCAACAGGGGGCTCGATGAGCAGTTCTTC. Translated: CASSSANRGLDEQFF.